These 14 T cell receptor beta chains came from one sample sequenced in a study of long-term antiretroviral therapy in people with HIV. The run of the v3.0 immunoSEQ assay was at survey level. The method was immunoSEQ multiplex PCR; TCRdb's version includes in-frame clones alone and lacks a portion of them. The sample holds about 24,000 clones, 87% seen once. The sequencing used unsorted PBMCs, collected 1.8 years before starting antiretroviral therapy. Receptors were obtained from a man aged 50 to 59 with HIV.

V is TRBV18 and J is TRBJ1-6; 7 positions match TRBD1. CDR1 and CDR2 (germline): KGHSH, LQKENI. The CDR3 is made up of 16 amino acids. V shed 4 bases and J 6 bases; nucleotides not matched to a gene: 9. The CDR3 sequence is CASSQQTGSGNSPLHF. In nucleotides, the CDR3 is TGTGCCAGCTCACAACAGACAGGGTCGGGTAATTCACCCCTCCACTTT.

The chain recombines TRBV28 with TRBJ2-4, with D possibly being TRBD1 (5 bases). The V end was cut by 6 bases, the J end by 5 bases, with 11 bases between. In germline, CDR1 is MDHEN, CDR2 SYDVKM. The length of the CDR3 is 13 residues. The DNA for the CDR3 is TGTGCCAGCAGCAAGGGGCCCGAAAACATTCAGTACTTC. Translation: CASSKGPENIQYF.

The chain has TRBV7-6 and TRBJ2-5, with D possibly being TRBD1 (6 bases). There are 14 residues in the CDR3. Germline CDR1 SGHVS, CDR2 FNYEAQ. V was trimmed by 5 bases and J by 0 bases, leaving 10 bases between them. The DNA for the CDR3 is TGTGCCAGCAGCCGTCGGGACAACCAAGAGACCCAGTACTTC. Translating it yields CASSRRDNQETQYF. The full variable domain, rest sourced from reference TRBV7-6 and TRBJ2-5, is GAGVSQSPRYKVTKRGQDVALRCDPISGHVSLYWYRQALGQGPEFLTYFNYEAQQDKSGLPNDRFSAERPEGSISTLTIQRTEQRDSAMYRCASSRRDNQETQYFGPGTRLLVL.

This sequence joins TRBV20-1 and TRBJ2-5; TRBD1 or TRBD2 may be the D gene (6 bases each). Trimming took off 7 bases at V and 6 bases at J, with 12 bases between the two ends. The germline V gene encodes CDR1 DFQATT and CDR2 SNEGSKA (reference sequence). The CDR3 contains 11 residues. The CDR3 loop reads CSVGGLKTQYF. The CDR3 DNA follows: TGCAGTGTTGGGGGGCTAAAGACCCAGTACTTC.

CDR3 protein: CASSAGTGGNYGYTF. In nucleotides, the CDR3 is TGTGCCAGCAGTGCCGGGACAGGGGGAAACTATGGCTACACCTTC. This chain links TRBV6-1 with TRBJ1-2, with 11 bases that match TRBD1. From germline, CDR1 is MNHNS and CDR2 SASEGT. The CDR3 length is 15 residues. Losses at the gene ends were 4 bases for V and 2 bases for J; bases not matched to a gene: 3.

The CDR3 region is CASSLSRGELFF. The CDR3, as DNA: TGTGCCAGCAGTTTATCCCGAGGGGAGCTGTTTTTT. This chain connects TRBV28 to TRBJ2-2; D not resolved. V dropped 1 base and J dropped 8 bases, with 5 bases sitting between them. The CDR3 covers 12 residues. The V gene's germline CDR1 is MDHEN and CDR2 SYDVKM.

The V call is TRBV9, the J call TRBJ2-7; D remains ambiguous. CDR1 and CDR2 (germline): SGDLS, YYNGEE. The CDR3 extends over 15 amino acids. V was trimmed by 0 bases and J by 3 bases, leaving 13 bases between them. The CDR3 bases are TGTGCCAGCAGCGTAGAAGGATTTCCAAGCTACGAGCAGTACTTC. It is translated as CASSVEGFPSYEQYF.

The genes are TRBV28 and TRBJ1-5, with D possibly being TRBD1 (6 bases). The CDR3 length is 13 residues. Germline CDR1 and CDR2: MDHEN and SYDVKM. Trimming removed 6 bases at V and 7 bases at J, with 13 bases between. The CDR3 sequence: CASRTGSGQPQHF. The CDR3 DNA reads TGTGCCAGCAGGACAGGTTCGGGGCAGCCCCAGCATTTT.

V and J are TRBV11-2 and TRBJ2-7; the D is unclear. The V and J ends lost 4 bases and 4 bases respectively, with 2 bases between them. The CDR3 runs to 10 residues. Germline CDR1 SGHAT, CDR2 FQNNGV. CDR3 loop: CASSSYEQYF. CDR3 DNA sequence: TGTGCCAGCAGCTCGTACGAGCAGTACTTC.

As concerns this clone: One junction end disagrees with the germline gene, perhaps due to a read error. The V and J genes are TRBV25-1 and TRBJ1-1; D unclear. Germline assignment: CDR1 MGHDK and CDR2 SYGVNS. This CDR3 is built from 11 residues. The chain's CDR3 is CASSEFTPPIF. CDR3 bases: TGTGCCAGCAGTGAATTTACCCCCCCTATTTTT.

The chain joins TRBV19 to TRBJ1-6; D is uncertain. This CDR3 contains 15 residues. Germline V lookup: CDR1 LNHDA, CDR2 SQIVND (reference sequence). Trimming took 4 bases from V and 9 from J, leaving 16 bases between them. The CDR3 nucleotides read TGTGCCAGTAGTAGGTCGGCGGACGGTGGTTCACCCCTCCACTTT. This sequence encodes CASSRSADGGSPLHF.

About this clone itself: The junction shows a germline mismatch at one end, possibly a read error. This rearrangement joins TRBV5-1 to TRBJ2-2, with 13 bases fitting TRBD2. This CDR3 has 17 amino acids. Germline V gene lookup returns CDR1 SGHRS and CDR2 YFSETQ. The CDR3 here is CASSSTSGRIGAGELFF. CDR3 bases: TGTGCCAGCAGCTCGACTAGCGGGAGGATCGGCGCCGGGGAGCTGTTTTTT.

J is TRBJ2-2 and V is TRBV7-2, with no clear D. This CDR3 spans 14 amino acids. The germline gives CDR1 SGHTA, CDR2 FQGNSA. The V end was cut by 3 bases, the J end by 3 bases, with 8 bases between. In DNA, the CDR3 is TGTGCCAGCAGCTTCCTCACCGACACCGGGGAGCTGTTTTTT. This translates into CASSFLTDTGELFF.

The chain employs TRBV10-1 and TRBJ2-7; perhaps TRBD2 as D (5 bases). Germline CDR1 reads WNHNN; CDR2 reads SYGVQD (reference sequence). CDR3 size: 15 residues. With 0 bases removed from V and 3 bases from J, the gap between germline ends came to 12 bases. This CDR3 is CASSESTGRSYEQYF. CDR3 bases: TGCGCCAGCAGTGAGTCTACGGGAAGGAGCTACGAGCAGTACTTC.